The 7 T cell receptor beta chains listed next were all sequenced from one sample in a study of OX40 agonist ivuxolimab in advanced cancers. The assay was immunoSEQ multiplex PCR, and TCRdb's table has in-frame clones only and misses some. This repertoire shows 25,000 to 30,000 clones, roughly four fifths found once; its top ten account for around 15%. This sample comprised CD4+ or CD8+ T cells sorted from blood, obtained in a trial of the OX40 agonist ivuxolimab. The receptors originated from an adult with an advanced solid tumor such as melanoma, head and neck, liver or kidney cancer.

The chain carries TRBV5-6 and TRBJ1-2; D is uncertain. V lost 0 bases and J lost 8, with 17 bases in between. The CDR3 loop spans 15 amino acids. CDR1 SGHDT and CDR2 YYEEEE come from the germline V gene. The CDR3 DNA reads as TGTGCCAGCAGCTTGGAGGGATCGGGATTAGGCGGCTACACCTTC. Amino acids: CASSLEGSGLGGYTF.

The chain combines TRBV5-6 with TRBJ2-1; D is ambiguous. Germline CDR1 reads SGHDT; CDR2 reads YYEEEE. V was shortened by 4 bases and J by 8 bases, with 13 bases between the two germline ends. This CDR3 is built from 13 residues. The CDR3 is CASSPGGRYEQFF. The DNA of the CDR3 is TGTGCCAGCAGCCCGGGTGGCCGCTATGAGCAGTTCTTC.

CDR3 region: CATRVGAGGTYGYTF. The CDR3 DNA sequence: TGTGCCACCAGGGTAGGGGCTGGAGGGACCTATGGCTACACCTTC. V gene TRBV6-1 combines with J gene TRBJ1-2; the D gene is possibly TRBD1 (5 bases). V was clipped by 10 bases and J by 4 bases, with 22 bases between them. The CDR3 contains 15 residues. The V gene's germline CDR1 is MNHNS and CDR2 SASEGT.

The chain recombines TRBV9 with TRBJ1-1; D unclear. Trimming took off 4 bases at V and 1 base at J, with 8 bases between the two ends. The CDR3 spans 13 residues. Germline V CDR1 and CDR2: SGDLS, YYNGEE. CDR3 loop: CASSYTENTEAFF. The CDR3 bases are TGTGCCAGCAGCTACACAGAGAACACTGAAGCTTTCTTT.

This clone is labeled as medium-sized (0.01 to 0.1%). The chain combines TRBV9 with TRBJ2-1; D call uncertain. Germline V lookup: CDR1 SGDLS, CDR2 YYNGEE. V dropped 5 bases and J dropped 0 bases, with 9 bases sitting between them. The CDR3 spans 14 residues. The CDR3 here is CASSQASSYNEQFF. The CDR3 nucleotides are TGTGCCAGCAGTCAGGCTAGCTCCTACAATGAGCAGTTCTTC.

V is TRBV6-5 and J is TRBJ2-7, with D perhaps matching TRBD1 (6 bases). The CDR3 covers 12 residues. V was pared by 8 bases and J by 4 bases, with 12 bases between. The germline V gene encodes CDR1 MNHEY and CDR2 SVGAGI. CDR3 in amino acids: CASGQGLYEQYF. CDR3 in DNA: TGTGCCAGCGGGCAGGGGTTGTACGAGCAGTACTTC.

DNA for the CDR3: TGTGCCAGCAGCTATGCTGGGTTTTTGGGGACCAACACCGGGGAGCTGTTTTTT. Residues: CASSYAGFLGTNTGELFF. The gene calls are TRBV5-8 and TRBJ2-2, with D possibly called TRBD1 or TRBD2 (5 bases each). Germline V lookup: CDR1 SGHTS, CDR2 YDEGEE. The CDR3 consists of 18 residues. Trimming removed 3 bases at V and 2 bases at J, with 20 bases between.